Each of the 24 T cell receptor beta chains below was sequenced from the same sample in a study of CD8+ T cells in alopecia areata. Indicated treatment: oral pan-JAK inhibitor, 5-10 mg twice daily. Sequencing templates came from extracted RNA that was reverse transcribed into cDNA. Clones were sequenced by immunoSEQ multiplex PCR, and TCRdb holds only the in-frame ones, with some missing. Of around 190,000 clones in the sample, 45% to 65% were seen once. Material: CD4+ T cells sorted from blood, obtained at week 4, from a patient treated with tofacitinib. The receptors here all came from a human donor with alopecia areata.

The V gene is TRBV11-3, the J gene TRBJ2-2; D is undetermined. The CDR3 covers 14 residues. Trimming removed 1 base at V and 0 bases at J, with 3 bases between. Germline-derived CDR1 and CDR2 are SGHNT and YENEEA. The CDR3 nucleotides read TGTGCCAGCAGCTTAGTTCCGAACACCGGGGAGCTGTTTTTT. Amino acids: CASSLVPNTGELFF.

This clone came up a few times. This sequence joins TRBV7-9 and TRBJ2-7; either TRBD1 or TRBD2 may supply D (7 bases each). Germline loops: CDR1 SEHNR, CDR2 FQNEAQ (reference sequence). This CDR3 is 17 amino acids long. The V gene lost 3 bases and the J gene lost 7 bases, with 25 bases spanning the gap. CDR3 DNA sequence: TGTGCCAGCAGCTTCTGGGCCGGGGAGGGGGCGCCTTGGGAGCAGTACTTC. Protein sequence: CASSFWAGEGAPWEQYF.

This clone was seen only a few times. This chain uses TRBV5-1 with TRBJ2-7, with no clear D. The CDR3 has 12 amino acids. Germline CDR1 reads SGHRS; CDR2 reads YFSETQ. V was cut by 4 bases and J by 6 bases, with 11 bases left in between. In nucleotides, the CDR3 is TGCGCCAGCAGCCGGGCCCCTCGCGAGCAGTACTTC. Its protein product is CASSRAPREQYF.

J is TRBJ2-7 and V is TRBV28, with 7 nucleotides matching TRBD2. V lost 10 bases, J lost 2 bases, and 11 bases stayed unmatched. Germline loops: CDR1 MDHEN, CDR2 SYDVKM. The CDR3 spans 14 residues. CDR3 coding DNA: TGTGCCACCCTGAGGACGAGCGGGGCCTACGAGCAGTACTTC. Amino acid sequence: CATLRTSGAYEQYF.

This clone was counted at least ten times. The gene calls are TRBV27 and TRBJ2-3; 12 nucleotides agree with TRBD2. The CDR3 length is 16 residues. The junction had 8 bases not matched to a gene; V was cut back by 6 bases and J by 4 bases. Looked up from germline, CDR1 is MNHEY and CDR2 is SMNVEV (reference sequence). In DNA form, the CDR3 reads TGTGCCAGCAGATTTAAGACTAGCGGGAGCGCAGATACGCAGTATTTT. This encodes CASRFKTSGSADTQYF.

The chain combines TRBV5-1 with TRBJ2-7; no reliable D call. The germline CDR1 and CDR2 sequences are SGHRS and YFSETQ. Trimming left V 1 base short and J 0 bases short, with 14 bases between. The CDR3 is 16 amino acids. CDR3 loop: CASSLQVNGASYEQYF. The CDR3 bases are TGCGCCAGCAGCTTGCAAGTGAACGGAGCCTCCTACGAGCAGTACTTC.

As regards this clone: This specimen includes other DNA sequences encoding the same CDR3. CDR3 sequence (DNA): TGCGCCAGCAGCTTCGGAGGGGATAAAGAGACCCAGTACTTC. Translation gives CASSFGGDKETQYF. V and J are TRBV5-1 and TRBJ2-5; possibly TRBD2 for D (6 bases). The germline V gene has CDR1 SGHRS and CDR2 YFSETQ. The CDR3 contains 14 residues. The germline V and J ends were trimmed by 2 bases and 3 bases, with 11 bases remaining between them.

About this clone itself: Its ends do not fully match the called genes, so a read error is possible. The chain carries TRBV27 and TRBJ1-2, with 7 bases that match TRBD1. The germline CDR1 and CDR2 sequences are MNHEY and SMNVEV (reference sequence). CDR3 length: 13 residues. DNA for the CDR3: TGTACCAGCAGTTTATCGAGGGGGCGCGGCTACACCTTC. This sequence encodes CTSSLSRGRGYTF.

The gene calls are TRBV5-1 and TRBJ2-1; 14 nucleotides agree with TRBD2. CDR1 SGHRS and CDR2 YFSETQ come from the germline V gene. This CDR3 has 18 residues. With 3 bases clipped from V and 4 bases from J, the junction kept 9 bases outside the gene matches. Here the CDR3 DNA reads TGCGCCAGCAGCTCGCGGACTAGCGGGAGGAGTGGGTACAATGAGCAGTTCTTC. The encoded protein is CASSSRTSGRSGYNEQFF.

The gene calls are TRBV10-2 and TRBJ1-1; no clear D gene. Per germline, CDR1 WSHSY and CDR2 SAAADI. The CDR3 has 14 residues. The V and J ends lost 4 bases and 2 bases respectively, with 11 bases between them. The CDR3 is CASSANRLNTEAFF. The CDR3 DNA sequence: TGCGCCAGCAGTGCTAACAGATTAAACACTGAAGCTTTCTTT.

The chain employs TRBV7-2 and TRBJ2-5; D is perhaps TRBD1 (6 bases). CDR1 is SGHTA, CDR2 FQGNSA, per germline. This CDR3 comprises 15 residues. Trimming removed 1 base from V and 2 bases from J, with 11 bases in between. The CDR3 region has the DNA TGTGCCAGCAGCTTAGTTATGGGGGCTCAAGAGACCCAGTACTTC. Translated: CASSLVMGAQETQYF.

This clone was counted ten times or more. This chain uses TRBV4-3 with TRBJ2-7; 7 bases align to TRBD2. Germline V gene data show CDR1 as LGHNA and CDR2 as YSLEER. There are 15 residues in the CDR3. Unmatched junction bases numbered 4, after V lost 0 bases and J lost 2 bases. The CDR3 nucleotides read TGCGCCAGCAGCCAAGATACCAGCGGGGCCTACGAGCAGTACTTC. It translates to CASSQDTSGAYEQYF.

The chain couples TRBV28 to TRBJ2-1; TRBD2 matches 7 bases. J gave up 7 bases and V 5 bases, and 17 bases lay outside the gene matches. From germline, CDR1 is MDHEN and CDR2 SYDVKM. This CDR3 is built from 17 residues. CDR3 region: CASSLSVAGSTANEQFF. CDR3 bases: TGTGCCAGCAGTCTTTCAGTAGCGGGTAGCACTGCAAATGAGCAGTTCTTC.

The chain employs TRBV29-1 and TRBJ2-1; 7 nucleotides agree with TRBD1. CDR3 length equals 14 residues. Germline lookup yields CDR1 SQVTM and CDR2 ANQGSEA. With V trimmed by 5 bases and J by 4 bases, 8 bases remained unmatched. The CDR3 sequence is CSVPPGTAYNEQFF. The CDR3 region has the DNA TGCAGCGTTCCCCCCGGGACAGCTTACAATGAGCAGTTCTTC.

The chain links TRBV30 to TRBJ1-5; a weak D match, TRBD1 (5 bases). V lost 4 bases and J lost 5, with 15 bases in between. The CDR3 is 14 amino acids. CDR1 GTSNPN and CDR2 SVGIG come from the germline V gene (reference sequence). CDR3 in amino acids: CAWTDPGADQPQHF. The DNA of the CDR3 is TGTGCCTGGACAGATCCCGGGGCGGATCAGCCCCAGCATTTT.

This clone occurred a few times. The chain joins TRBV28 to TRBJ2-7; either TRBD1 or TRBD2 may supply D (6 bases each). This CDR3 contains 18 residues. Germline loops: CDR1 MDHEN, CDR2 SYDVKM. V lost 2 bases to trimming and J lost 0 bases, with 20 bases between them. CDR3 sequence: CASSLPGANPTSSYEQYF. CDR3 bases: TGTGCCAGCAGTTTACCGGGGGCGAATCCCACAAGCTCCTACGAGCAGTACTTC.

CDR3 sequence reads: CASSYSGPDGEEQFF. The CDR3 bases are TGTGCCAGCAGTTACTCGGGGCCAGATGGGGAAGAGCAGTTCTTC. V usage is TRBV6-6 and J usage is TRBJ2-1, with D maybe TRBD1 (5 bases). Germline CDR1 MNHNY, CDR2 SVGAGI (reference sequence). With 0 bases removed from V and 10 bases from J, the gap between germline ends came to 16 bases. The CDR3 is 15 amino acids.

The chain recombines TRBV5-1 with TRBJ1-1, with D possibly matching TRBD1 (6 bases). V was cut by 3 bases and J by 0 bases, with 9 bases left in between. This CDR3 has 14 amino acids. Looked up from germline, CDR1 is SGHRS and CDR2 is YFSETQ. CDR3 amino acids: CASSYRDLNTEAFF. The DNA for the CDR3 is TGCGCCAGCAGCTACAGGGACCTGAACACTGAAGCTTTCTTT.

CDR3 nucleotide sequence: TGTGCCAGCAGCCAAATCCAGAGGGGGACCCAGTACTTC. Translation: CASSQIQRGTQYF. The chain couples TRBV14 to TRBJ2-5; either TRBD1 or TRBD2 may supply D (5 bases each). Trimming left V 2 bases short and J 7 bases short, with 11 bases between. Germline assignment: CDR1 SGHDN and CDR2 FVKESK. CDR3 length: 13 amino acids. Filled out from reference TRBV14 and TRBJ2-5, the complete variable domain reads EAGVTQFPSHSVIEKGQTVTLRCDPISGHDNLYWYRRVMGKEIKFLLHFVKESKQDESGMPNNRFLAERTGGTYSTLKVQPAELEDSGVYFCASSQIQRGTQYFGPGTRLLVL.

The chain uses TRBV30 and TRBJ2-5; 7 nucleotides align to TRBD2. The CDR3 is 14 amino acids. CDR1 is GTSNPN and CDR2 is SVGIG in the germline V gene (reference sequence). V lost 3 bases and J lost 4; bases outside the gene matches: 8. CDR3 DNA sequence: TGTGCCTGGAGAATGTGGGAGGGAGGAGAGACCCAGTACTTC. Its translation: CAWRMWEGGETQYF.

The chain joins TRBV6-5 to TRBJ2-7, with TRBD2 identical over 9 bases. From germline, CDR1 is MNHEY and CDR2 SVGAGI. The CDR3 runs 15 residues. Trimming at V came to 5 bases and at J to 3 bases, leaving 8 bases not matched to a gene. CDR3 amino acids: CASSVIAGAYYEQYF. CDR3 bases: TGTGCCAGCAGTGTGATAGCGGGAGCTTACTACGAGCAGTACTTC.

This sequence joins TRBV6-1 and TRBJ1-5; 7 bases line up with TRBD1. Germline assignment: CDR1 MNHNS and CDR2 SASEGT. J gave up 5 bases and V 6 bases, and 10 bases lay outside the gene matches. This CDR3 comprises 15 residues. The chain's CDR3 is CASSLGQSTDQPQHF. The CDR3 region has the DNA TGTGCCAGCAGCCTGGGACAGAGCACTGATCAGCCCCAGCATTTT.

CDR3 in amino acids: CASGWSAQETQYF. In nucleotides, the CDR3 is TGTGCCAGCGGATGGTCCGCACAAGAGACCCAGTACTTC. The genes are TRBV9 and TRBJ2-5; D uncertain. The ends were cut back, 7 bases at V and 2 bases at J, with 12 bases in the middle. CDR3 length: 13 amino acids. The V gene's germline CDR1 is SGDLS and CDR2 YYNGEE.

V gene TRBV5-1 combines with J gene TRBJ2-6; D unclear. Germline loops: CDR1 SGHRS, CDR2 YFSETQ. Trimming took 0 bases from V and 4 from J, leaving 8 bases between them. CDR3 length equals 15 residues. This CDR3 reads CASSLDGTGANVLTF. The CDR3 region has the DNA TGCGCCAGCAGCTTGGATGGCACCGGGGCCAACGTCCTGACTTTC. Combining the CDR3 with reference TRBV5-1 and TRBJ2-6 gives the whole variable domain KAGVTQTPRYLIKTRGQQVTLSCSPISGHRSVSWYQQTPGQGLQFLFEYFSETQRNKGNFPGRFSGRQFSNSRSEMNVSTLELGDSALYLCASSLDGTGANVLTFGAGSRLTVL.